The following is a T cell receptor (beta chain) sequence with its context. Its specificity is not known. This CDR3 is built from 13 residues. From germline, CDR1 is GTSNPN and CDR2 SVGIG (reference sequence). Losses at the gene ends were 3 bases for V and 5 bases for J; bases not matched to a gene: 5. Clones were read by immunoSEQ multiplex PCR, and TCRdb kept only the in-frame ones, dropping some. The sample has 1,600 or so clones, approximately 93% seen once. These data come from a study of brain metastases from non-small cell lung cancer. Findings of the study overall: Paired brain metastases and primary tumors largely shared TCR repertoires.

Material for sequencing was tissue from a brain metastasis. The gene calls are TRBV30 and TRBJ2-5; TRBD2 aligns across 8 bases. The sequence was collected from a donor at least 40 years old with non-small cell lung cancer. The CDR3 DNA reads TGTGCCTGGAGCGGGGGGGCGGAGGAGACCCAGTACTTC. The encoded protein is CAWSGGAEETQYF.